These T cell receptor beta chains were read from a single sample in a study of blood T cell repertoires in COVID-19. TCRdb keeps only in-frame clones here, not all; method: immunoSEQ multiplex PCR. The sample lists 450,000 to 500,000 clones; roughly nine tenths were seen once. The sample taken for sequencing was PBMCs or T cells enriched from blood (not recorded which). These TCRs come from a woman younger than 35 who had recovered from COVID-19. Each CDR3 is given with its conserved first and last residue. The D gene is left open where the match is weak. Some rows mark clone size as missing; the rest say once, few, many or name a class of expanded clone.

.	TRBJ2-7	once	TRBV27	TGTGCCAGCAGTTGGTACTCATCCTACGAGCAGTACTTC	CASSWYSSYEQYF
TRBD2	TRBJ2-3	few	TRBV28	TGTGCCAGCAGTTTATGGGCTAGCGGGGGCTCAGGATCGCAGTATTTT	CASSLWASGGSGSQYF
.	TRBJ1-1	.	TRBV5-1	TGCGCCAGCAGCTTGGCCGAACTTCACACTGAAGCTTTCTTT	CASSLAELHTEAFF
TRBD1	TRBJ1-2	.	TRBV6-5	TGTGCCAGCAGTCGTGACAGGGGGCTCGGCTACACCTTC	CASSRDRGLGYTF
TRBD1	TRBJ1-1	.	TRBV3-1/TRBV3-2	TGTGCCAGCAGCCCTTGGGCAGGGGGGACTGAAGCTTTCTTT	CASSPWAGGTEAFF
TRBD2	TRBJ2-3	once	TRBV5-1	TGCGCCAGCACCCTAGCGGTGAGCACAGATACGCAGTATTTT	CASTLAVSTDTQYF
TRBD2	TRBJ2-7	.	TRBV5-4	TGTGCCAGCAGCTTTAGCGGGCCATCCCCCTACGAGCAGTACTTC	CASSFSGPSPYEQYF
TRBD1	TRBJ1-2	.	TRBV2	TGTGCCAGCAGTAAAGGACAGGTGACATGGGGCTACACCTTC	CASSKGQVTWGYTF
.	TRBJ2-7	.	TRBV13	TGTGCCAGCAGCCCCTACTTCCGAGACGAGCAGTACTTC	CASSPYFRDEQYF
TRBD1	TRBJ1-2	.	TRBV5-1	TGCGCCAGCAGCCTCAAGACAGGGGACCTTCTTGAGGCGATTAACTATGGCTACACCTTC	CASSLKTGDLLEAINYGYTF
.	TRBJ1-1	once	TRBV4-1	TGCGCCAGCAAGCTATCACAGGGGAACACTGAAGCTTTCTTT	CASKLSQGNTEAFF
TRBD1	TRBJ2-7	.	TRBV30	TGTGCCTGGGACGGACAGGAGTACTACGAGCAGTACTTC	CAWDGQEYYEQYF
.	TRBJ2-7	.	TRBV29-1	TGCAGCGCAATCCGGGACAACTCCTACGAGCAGTACTTC	CSAIRDNSYEQYF
TRBD2	TRBJ2-2	few	TRBV6-1	TGTGCCAGCAGTGGACGGACTAGCGGGGGTGGGAGCACCGGGGAGCTGTTTTTT	CASSGRTSGGGSTGELFF
TRBD2	TRBJ2-7	.	TRBV7-2	TGTGCCAGCAGCTTACTAGCGGGGGGGGACGAGCAGTACTTC	CASSLLAGGDEQYF
TRBD2	TRBJ2-1	once	TRBV7-2	TGTGCCAGCAGCTTAAACCCAGCGGGAGACAATGAGCAGTTCTTC	CASSLNPAGDNEQFF
.	TRBJ2-7	.	TRBV18	TGTGCCAGCTCAAAGAGGGCCCTGTCCTACGAGCAGTACTTC	CASSKRALSYEQYF
.	TRBJ2-7	.	TRBV5-1	TGCGCCAGCAGCCTCTCCTTCCCCCGGGACTCATTCTACGAGCAGTACTTC	CASSLSFPRDSFYEQYF
.	TRBJ1-5	.	TRBV7-9	TGTGCCAGCAGCTTATCGAATCAGCCCCAGCATTTT	CASSLSNQPQHF
.	TRBJ1-1	.	TRBV28	TGTGCCAGCTATAACTCGGTGGCTGAAGCTTTCTTT	CASYNSVAEAFF